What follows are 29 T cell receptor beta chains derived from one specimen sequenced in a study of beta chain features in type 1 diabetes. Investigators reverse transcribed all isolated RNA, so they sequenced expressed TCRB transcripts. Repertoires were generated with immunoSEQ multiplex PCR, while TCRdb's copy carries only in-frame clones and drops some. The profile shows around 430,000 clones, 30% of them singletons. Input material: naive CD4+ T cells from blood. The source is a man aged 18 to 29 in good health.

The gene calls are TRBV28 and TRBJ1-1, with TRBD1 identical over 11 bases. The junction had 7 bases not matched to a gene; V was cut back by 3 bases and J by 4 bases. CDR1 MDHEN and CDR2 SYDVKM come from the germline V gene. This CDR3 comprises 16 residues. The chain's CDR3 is CASSLRTGGLSTEAFF. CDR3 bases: TGTGCCAGCAGTTTGAGGACAGGGGGCCTGAGCACTGAAGCTTTCTTT.

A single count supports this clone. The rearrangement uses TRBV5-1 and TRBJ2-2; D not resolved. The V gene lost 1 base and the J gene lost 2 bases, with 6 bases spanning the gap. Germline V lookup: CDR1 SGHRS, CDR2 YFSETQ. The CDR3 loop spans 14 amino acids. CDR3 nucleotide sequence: TGCGCCAGCAGCTTGTCCGTAAACACCGGGGAGCTGTTTTTT. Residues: CASSLSVNTGELFF.

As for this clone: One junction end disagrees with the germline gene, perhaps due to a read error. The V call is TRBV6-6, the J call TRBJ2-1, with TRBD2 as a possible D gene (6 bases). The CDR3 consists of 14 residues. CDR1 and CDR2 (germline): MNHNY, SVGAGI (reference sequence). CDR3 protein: CATSAGTSYNEQFF. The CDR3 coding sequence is TGTGCCACCAGTGCCGGGACTTCATACAATGAGCAGTTCTTC.

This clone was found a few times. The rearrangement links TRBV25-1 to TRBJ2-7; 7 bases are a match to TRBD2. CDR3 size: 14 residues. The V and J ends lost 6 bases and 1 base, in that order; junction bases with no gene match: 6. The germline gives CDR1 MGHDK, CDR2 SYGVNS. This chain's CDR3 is CASRKAGSSYEQYF. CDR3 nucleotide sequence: TGTGCCAGCAGGAAAGCGGGATCGTCCTACGAGCAGTACTTC.

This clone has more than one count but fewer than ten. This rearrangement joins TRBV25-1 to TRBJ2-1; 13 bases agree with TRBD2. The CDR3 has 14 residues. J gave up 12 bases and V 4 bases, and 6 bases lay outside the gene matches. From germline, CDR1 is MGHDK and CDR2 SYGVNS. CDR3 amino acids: CASSGTSGRVGQFF. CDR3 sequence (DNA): TGTGCCAGCAGTGGCACTAGCGGGAGGGTTGGGCAGTTCTTC.

Here the CDR3 DNA reads TGTGCCAGCAGCTTAGGAGGGGACTATGGCTACACCTTC. The encoded protein is CASSLGGDYGYTF. The chain recombines TRBV7-2 with TRBJ1-2, with a weak D call TRBD1 (5 bases). V dropped 1 base and J dropped 3 bases, with 6 bases sitting between them. This CDR3 region has 13 residues. CDR1 and CDR2 from the germline V gene are SGHTA and FQGNSA.

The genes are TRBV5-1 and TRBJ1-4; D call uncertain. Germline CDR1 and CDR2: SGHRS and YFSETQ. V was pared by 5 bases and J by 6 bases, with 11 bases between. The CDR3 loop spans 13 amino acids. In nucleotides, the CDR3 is TGCGCCAGCAGGAGTGAATGGGATGAAAAACTGTTTTTT. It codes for CASRSEWDEKLFF. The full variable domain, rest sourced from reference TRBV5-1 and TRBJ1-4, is KAGVTQTPRYLIKTRGQQVTLSCSPISGHRSVSWYQQTPGQGLQFLFEYFSETQRNKGNFPGRFSGRQFSNSRSEMNVSTLELGDSALYLCASRSEWDEKLFFGSGTQLSVL.

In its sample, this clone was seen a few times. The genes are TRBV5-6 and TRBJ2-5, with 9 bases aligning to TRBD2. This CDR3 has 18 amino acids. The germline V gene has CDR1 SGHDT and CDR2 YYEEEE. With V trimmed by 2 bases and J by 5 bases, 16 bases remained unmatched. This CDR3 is CASSLASGMKWGVETQYF. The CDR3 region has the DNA TGTGCCAGCAGCTTAGCTAGCGGGATGAAATGGGGCGTCGAGACCCAGTACTTC.

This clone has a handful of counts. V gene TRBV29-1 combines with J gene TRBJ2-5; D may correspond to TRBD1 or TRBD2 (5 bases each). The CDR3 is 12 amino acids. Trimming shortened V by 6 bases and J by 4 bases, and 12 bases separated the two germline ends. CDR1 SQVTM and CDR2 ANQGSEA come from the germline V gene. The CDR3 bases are TGCAGCGTCGCCTCTGGGGGAGAGACCCAGTACTTC. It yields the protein CSVASGGETQYF.

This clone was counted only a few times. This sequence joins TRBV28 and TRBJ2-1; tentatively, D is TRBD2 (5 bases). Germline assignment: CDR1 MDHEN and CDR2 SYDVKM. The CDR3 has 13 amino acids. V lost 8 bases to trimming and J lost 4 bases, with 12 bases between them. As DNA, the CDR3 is TGTGCCAGCGGACTGGCCCTGTACAATGAGCAGTTCTTC. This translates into CASGLALYNEQFF.

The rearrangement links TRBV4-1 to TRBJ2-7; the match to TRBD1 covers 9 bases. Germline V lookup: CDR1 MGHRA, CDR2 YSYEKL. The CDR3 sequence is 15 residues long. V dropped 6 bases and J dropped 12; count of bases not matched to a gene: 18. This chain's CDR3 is CASSPGLSGQGIRYF. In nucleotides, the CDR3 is TGCGCCAGCAGTCCAGGCCTGAGTGGACAGGGGATCAGGTACTTC.

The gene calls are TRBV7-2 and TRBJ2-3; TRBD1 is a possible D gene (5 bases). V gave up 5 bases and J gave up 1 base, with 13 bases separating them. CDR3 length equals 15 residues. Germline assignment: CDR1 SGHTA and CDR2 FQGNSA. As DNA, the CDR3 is TGTGCCAGCAGCCTAGTGGGGCCCCGCACAGATACGCAGTATTTT. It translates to CASSLVGPRTDTQYF.

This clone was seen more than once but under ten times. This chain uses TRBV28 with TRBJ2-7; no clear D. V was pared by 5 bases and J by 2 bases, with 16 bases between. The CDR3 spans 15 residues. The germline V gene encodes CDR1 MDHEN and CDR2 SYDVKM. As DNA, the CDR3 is TGTGCCAGCAGTAACAGACGGACCTCGCCCTACGAGCAGTACTTC. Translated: CASSNRRTSPYEQYF. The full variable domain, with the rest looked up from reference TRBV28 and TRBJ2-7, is DVKVTQSSRYLVKRTGEKVFLECVQDMDHENMFWYRQDPGLGLRLIYFSYDVKMKEKGDIPEGYSVSREKKERFSLILESASTNQTSMYLCASSNRRTSPYEQYFGPGTRLTVT.

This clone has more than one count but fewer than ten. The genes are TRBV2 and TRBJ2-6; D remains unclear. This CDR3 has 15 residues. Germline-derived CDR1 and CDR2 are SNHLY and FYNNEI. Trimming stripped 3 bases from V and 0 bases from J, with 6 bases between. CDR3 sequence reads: CASSDGNSGANVLTF. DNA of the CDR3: TGTGCCAGCAGTGACGGAAACTCTGGGGCCAACGTCCTGACTTTC.

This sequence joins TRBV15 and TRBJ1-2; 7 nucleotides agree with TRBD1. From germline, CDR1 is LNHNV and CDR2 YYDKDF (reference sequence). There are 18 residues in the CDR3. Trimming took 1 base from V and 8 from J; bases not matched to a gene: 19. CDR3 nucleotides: TGTGCCACCAGCAGAGGGGACGGACGGGACAGCGAAAGAAGGGGCTACACCTTC. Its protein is CATSRGDGRDSERRGYTF.

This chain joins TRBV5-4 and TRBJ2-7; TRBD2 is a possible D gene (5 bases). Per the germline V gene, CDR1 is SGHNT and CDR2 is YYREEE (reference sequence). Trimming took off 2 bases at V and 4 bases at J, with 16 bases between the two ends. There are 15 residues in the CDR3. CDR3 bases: TGTGCCAGCAGCTTTAGCGCGTCAGGTCCGTACGAGCAGTACTTC. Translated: CASSFSASGPYEQYF.

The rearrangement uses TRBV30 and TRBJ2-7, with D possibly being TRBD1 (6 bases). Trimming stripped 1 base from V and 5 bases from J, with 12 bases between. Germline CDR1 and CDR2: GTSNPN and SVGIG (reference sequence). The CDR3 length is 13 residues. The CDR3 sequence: CAWSDQGIHEQYF. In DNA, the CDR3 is TGTGCCTGGAGTGATCAGGGGATCCACGAGCAGTACTTC.

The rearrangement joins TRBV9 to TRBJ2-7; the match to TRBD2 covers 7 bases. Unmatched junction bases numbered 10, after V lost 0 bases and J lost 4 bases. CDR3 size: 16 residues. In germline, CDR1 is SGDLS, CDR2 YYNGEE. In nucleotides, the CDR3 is TGTGCCAGCAGCGTAGGGAGCGGGGCCTCTTGGTACGAGCAGTACTTC. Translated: CASSVGSGASWYEQYF. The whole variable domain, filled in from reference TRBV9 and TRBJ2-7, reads DSGVTQTPKHLITATGQRVTLRCSPRSGDLSVYWYQQSLDQGLQFLIQYYNGEERAKGNILERFSAQQFPDLHSELNLSSLELGDSALYFCASSVGSGASWYEQYFGPGTRLTVT.

In DNA, the CDR3 is TGTGCCAGCAGATCCCCACTAGCGGTCACCGGGGAGCTGTTTTTT. Protein sequence: CASRSPLAVTGELFF. V usage is TRBV6-1 and J usage is TRBJ2-2; 8 bases match TRBD2. CDR1 MNHNS and CDR2 SASEGT come from the germline V gene. The CDR3 consists of 15 residues. V gave up 6 bases and J gave up 4 bases; unmatched junction bases: 7.

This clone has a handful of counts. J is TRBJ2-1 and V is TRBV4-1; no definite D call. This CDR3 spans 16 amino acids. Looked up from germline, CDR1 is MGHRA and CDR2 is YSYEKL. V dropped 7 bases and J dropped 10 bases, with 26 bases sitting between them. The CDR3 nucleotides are TGCGCCAGCAATCAGCGACCTTCCCCTCTCAATGAGGAGCAGTTCTTC. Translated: CASNQRPSPLNEEQFF.

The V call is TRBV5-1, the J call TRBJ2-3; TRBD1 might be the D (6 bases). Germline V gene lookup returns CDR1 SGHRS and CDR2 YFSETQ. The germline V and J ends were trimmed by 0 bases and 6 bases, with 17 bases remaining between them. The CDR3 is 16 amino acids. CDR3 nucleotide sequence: TGCGCCAGCAGCTTGGGATCGACAGGTATCAGGGATACGCAGTATTTT. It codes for CASSLGSTGIRDTQYF.

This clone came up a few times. The CDR3 DNA is TGTGCCAGCAGCCAAGCGCAGCCCGATCAGCCCCAGCATTTT. This translates into CASSQAQPDQPQHF. This chain links TRBV4-2 with TRBJ1-5, with D hard to call. The V gene's germline CDR1 is LGHNA and CDR2 YNFKEQ. V was cut by 1 base and J by 5 bases, with 9 bases left in between. The CDR3 has 14 amino acids.

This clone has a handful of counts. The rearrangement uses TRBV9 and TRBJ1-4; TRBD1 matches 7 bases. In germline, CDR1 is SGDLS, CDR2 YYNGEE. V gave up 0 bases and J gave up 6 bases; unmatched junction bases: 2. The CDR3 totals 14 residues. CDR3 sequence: CASSVAGTDEKLFF. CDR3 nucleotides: TGTGCCAGCAGCGTAGCGGGGACAGATGAAAAACTGTTTTTT.

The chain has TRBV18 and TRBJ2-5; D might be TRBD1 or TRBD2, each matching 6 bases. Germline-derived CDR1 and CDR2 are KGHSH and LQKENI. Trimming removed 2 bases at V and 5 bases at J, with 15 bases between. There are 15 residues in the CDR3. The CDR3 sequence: CASSPTTGGRETQYF. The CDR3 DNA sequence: TGTGCCAGCTCACCAACGACCGGGGGCCGGGAGACCCAGTACTTC.

CDR3 DNA sequence: TGCAGCGTAGTCAGGGACGGCCAAGAGACCCAGTACTTC. It is translated as CSVVRDGQETQYF. V gene TRBV29-1 combines with J gene TRBJ2-5; the D call may be TRBD1 or TRBD2 (5 bases each). CDR1 is SQVTM and CDR2 is ANQGSEA in the germline V gene. The CDR3 length is 13 residues. The V end was cut by 6 bases, the J end by 1 base, with 12 bases between.

CDR3 loop: CAWSVGADFLGEQFF. The CDR3 DNA reads as TGTGCCTGGAGTGTTGGAGCTGATTTTCTAGGAGAGCAGTTCTTC. The rearrangement uses TRBV30 and TRBJ2-1; D not certain. Germline CDR1 is GTSNPN and CDR2 is SVGIG (reference sequence). CDR3 length equals 15 residues. V dropped 0 bases and J dropped 10 bases, with 19 bases sitting between them.

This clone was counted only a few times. The CDR3, as DNA: TGTGCCAGCAGCCAAGCTTTCAATGGGGGCAATCAGCCCCAGCATTTT. It encodes CASSQAFNGGNQPQHF. This chain uses TRBV4-2 with TRBJ1-5; D gene ambiguous. Germline CDR1 LGHNA, CDR2 YNFKEQ. The CDR3 is 16 amino acids. Trimming took 1 base from V and 2 from J, leaving 12 bases between them.

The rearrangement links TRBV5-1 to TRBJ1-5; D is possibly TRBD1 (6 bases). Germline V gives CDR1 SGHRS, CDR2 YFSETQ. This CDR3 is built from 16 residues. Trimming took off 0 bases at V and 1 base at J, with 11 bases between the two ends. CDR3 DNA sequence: TGCGCCAGCAGCTTGGCCGGGACAACAAGCAATCAGCCCCAGCATTTT. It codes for CASSLAGTTSNQPQHF.

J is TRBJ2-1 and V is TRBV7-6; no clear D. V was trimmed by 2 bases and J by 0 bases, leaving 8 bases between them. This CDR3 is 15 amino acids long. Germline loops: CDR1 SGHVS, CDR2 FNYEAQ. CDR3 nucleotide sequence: TGTGCCAGCAGCTTAATACCAAGCTCCTACAATGAGCAGTTCTTC. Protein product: CASSLIPSSYNEQFF.